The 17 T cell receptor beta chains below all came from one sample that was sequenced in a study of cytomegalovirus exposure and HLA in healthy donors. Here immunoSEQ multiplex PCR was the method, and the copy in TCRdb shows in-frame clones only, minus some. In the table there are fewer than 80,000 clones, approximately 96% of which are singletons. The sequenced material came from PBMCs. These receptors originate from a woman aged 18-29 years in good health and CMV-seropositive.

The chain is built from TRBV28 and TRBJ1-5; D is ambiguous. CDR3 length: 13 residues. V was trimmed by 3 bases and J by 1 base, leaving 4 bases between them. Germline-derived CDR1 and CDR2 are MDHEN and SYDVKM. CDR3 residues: CASSFTSNQPQHF. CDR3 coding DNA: TGTGCCAGCAGTTTCACAAGCAATCAGCCCCAGCATTTT. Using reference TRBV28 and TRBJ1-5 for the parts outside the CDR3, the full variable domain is DVKVTQSSRYLVKRTGEKVFLECVQDMDHENMFWYRQDPGLGLRLIYFSYDVKMKEKGDIPEGYSVSREKKERFSLILESASTNQTSMYLCASSFTSNQPQHFGDGTRLSIL.

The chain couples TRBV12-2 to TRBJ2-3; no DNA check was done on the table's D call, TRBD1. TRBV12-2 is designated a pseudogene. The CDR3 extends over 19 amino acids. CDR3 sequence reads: CASRFMPDRYKSSTDTQYF. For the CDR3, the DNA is TGTGCAAGTCGCTTTATGCCGGACAGATATAAGTCTAGCACAGATACGCAGTATTTT.

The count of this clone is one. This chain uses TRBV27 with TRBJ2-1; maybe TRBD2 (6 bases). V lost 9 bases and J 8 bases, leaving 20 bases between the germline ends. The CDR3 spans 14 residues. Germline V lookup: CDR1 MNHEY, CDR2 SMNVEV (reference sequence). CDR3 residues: CASKKGLWNDEQFF. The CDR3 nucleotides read TGTGCCAGTAAAAAGGGACTCTGGAACGATGAGCAGTTCTTC.

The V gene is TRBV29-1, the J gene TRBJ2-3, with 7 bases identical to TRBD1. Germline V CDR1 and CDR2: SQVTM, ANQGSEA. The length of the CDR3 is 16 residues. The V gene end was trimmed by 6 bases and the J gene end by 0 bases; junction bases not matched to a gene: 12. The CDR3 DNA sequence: TGCAGCGTCCTCGGGACAGTCCACCGAAGCACAGATACGCAGTATTTT. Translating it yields CSVLGTVHRSTDTQYF.

CDR3 nucleotides: TGCGCCAGCAGCCAAGTGTGGCAGAACAATGAGCAGTTCTTC. Protein product: CASSQVWQNNEQFF. The rearrangement links TRBV4-1 to TRBJ2-1; no clear D. V lost 1 base to trimming and J lost 5 bases, with 9 bases between them. This CDR3 is 14 amino acids long. Germline CDR1 reads MGHRA; CDR2 reads YSYEKL.

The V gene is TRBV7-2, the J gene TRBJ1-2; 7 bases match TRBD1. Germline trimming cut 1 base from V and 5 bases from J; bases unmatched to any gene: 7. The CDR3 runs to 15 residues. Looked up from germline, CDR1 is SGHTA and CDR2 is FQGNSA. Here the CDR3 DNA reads TGTGCCAGCAGCTTAGAGGACAGGACCCCATATGGCTACACCTTC. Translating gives CASSLEDRTPYGYTF.

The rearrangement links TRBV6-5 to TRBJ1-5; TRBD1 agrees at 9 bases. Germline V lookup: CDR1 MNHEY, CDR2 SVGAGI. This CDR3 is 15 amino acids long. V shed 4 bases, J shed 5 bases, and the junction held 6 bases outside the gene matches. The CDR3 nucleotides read TGTGCCAGCAGTTCCAGACAGGGGGGTGATCAGCCCCAGCATTTT. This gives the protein CASSSRQGGDQPQHF.

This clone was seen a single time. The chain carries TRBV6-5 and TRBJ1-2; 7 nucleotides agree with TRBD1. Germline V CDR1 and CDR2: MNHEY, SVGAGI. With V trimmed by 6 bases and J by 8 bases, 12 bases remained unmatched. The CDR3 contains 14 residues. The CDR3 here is CASSPKPGGYGYTF. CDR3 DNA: TGTGCCAGCAGCCCTAAGCCAGGGGGTTACGGCTACACCTTC.

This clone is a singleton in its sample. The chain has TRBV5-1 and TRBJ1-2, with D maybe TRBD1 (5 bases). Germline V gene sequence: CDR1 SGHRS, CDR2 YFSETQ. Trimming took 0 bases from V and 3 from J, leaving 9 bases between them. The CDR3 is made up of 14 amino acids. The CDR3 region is CASSLVSGHYGYTF. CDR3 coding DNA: TGCGCCAGCAGCTTGGTCTCAGGGCACTATGGCTACACCTTC.

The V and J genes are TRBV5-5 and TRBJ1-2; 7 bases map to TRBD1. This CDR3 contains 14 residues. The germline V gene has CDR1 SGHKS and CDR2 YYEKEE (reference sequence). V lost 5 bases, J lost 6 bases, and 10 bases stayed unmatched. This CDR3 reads CASRKKGTADGYTF. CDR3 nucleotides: TGTGCCAGCAGGAAAAAAGGGACAGCTGATGGCTACACCTTC.

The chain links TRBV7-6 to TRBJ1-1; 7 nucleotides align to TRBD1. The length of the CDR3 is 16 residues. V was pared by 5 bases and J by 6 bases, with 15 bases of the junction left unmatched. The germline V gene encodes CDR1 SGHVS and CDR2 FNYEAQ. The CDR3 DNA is TGTGCCAGCAGCCCGAGAGGCGGGCAGGGGGGTTCTGAAGCTTTCTTT. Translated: CASSPRGGQGGSEAFF.

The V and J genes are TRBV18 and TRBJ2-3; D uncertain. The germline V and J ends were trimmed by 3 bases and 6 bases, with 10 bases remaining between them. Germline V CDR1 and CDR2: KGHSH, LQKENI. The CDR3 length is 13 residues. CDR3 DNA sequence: TGTGCCAGCTCACCGACGGGTTCGGATACGCAGTATTTT. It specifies CASSPTGSDTQYF.

The CDR3 protein is CASRWTGMGGDTQYF. The CDR3 DNA reads as TGTGCCAGCAGATGGACAGGGATGGGTGGAGATACGCAGTATTTT. This chain uses TRBV27 with TRBJ2-3; 8 bases line up with TRBD1. This CDR3 spans 15 amino acids. The trim removed 6 bases at V and 5 bases at J, leaving 10 bases unmatched. Germline V gene data show CDR1 as MNHEY and CDR2 as SMNVEV (reference sequence).

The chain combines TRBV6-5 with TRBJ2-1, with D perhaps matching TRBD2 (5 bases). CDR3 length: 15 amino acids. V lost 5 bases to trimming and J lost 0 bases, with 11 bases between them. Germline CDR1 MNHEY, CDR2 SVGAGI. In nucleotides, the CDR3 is TGTGCCAGCAGTCAACTTAGCGTCTCCTACAATGAGCAGTTCTTC. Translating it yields CASSQLSVSYNEQFF.

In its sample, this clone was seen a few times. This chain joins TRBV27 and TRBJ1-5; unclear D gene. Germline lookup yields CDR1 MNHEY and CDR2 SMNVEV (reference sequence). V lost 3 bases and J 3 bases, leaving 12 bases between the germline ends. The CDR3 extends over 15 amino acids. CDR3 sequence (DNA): TGTGCCAGCAGTTTTTCAGGTGCTTTCAATCAGCCCCAGCATTTT. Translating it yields CASSFSGAFNQPQHF.

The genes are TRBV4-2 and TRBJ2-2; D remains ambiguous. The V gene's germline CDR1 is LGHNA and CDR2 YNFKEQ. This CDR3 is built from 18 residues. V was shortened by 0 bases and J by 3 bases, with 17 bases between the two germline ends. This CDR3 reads CASSQDWSKVRYTGELFF. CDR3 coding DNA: TGTGCCAGCAGCCAAGATTGGAGCAAAGTTAGATACACCGGGGAGCTGTTTTTT.

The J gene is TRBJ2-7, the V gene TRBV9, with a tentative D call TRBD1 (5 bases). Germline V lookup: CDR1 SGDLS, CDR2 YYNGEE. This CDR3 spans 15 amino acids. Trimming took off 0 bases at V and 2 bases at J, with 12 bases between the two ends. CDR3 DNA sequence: TGTGCCAGCAGCGTAGAGGCAGGGATCCCCTACGAGCAGTACTTC. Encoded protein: CASSVEAGIPYEQYF.